Following are 15 T cell receptor beta chains from one sample sequenced in a study of siplizumab effects on memory and regulatory T cells. Profiled with immunoSEQ multiplex PCR; TCRdb holds only in-frame clones, not every one. In the table there are about 94,000 clones, roughly 94% of which are singletons. Sequencing was performed on non-Treg CD4+ T cells sorted from blood. All receptors come from a human donor in good health.

The chain employs TRBV7-2 and TRBJ2-7; 14 nucleotides match TRBD2. Germline CDR1 SGHTA, CDR2 FQGNSA. CDR3 length: 18 residues. V shed 10 bases, J shed 2 bases, and the junction held 16 bases outside the gene matches. CDR3 region: CANTDGGTSGSTAYEQYF. CDR3 DNA: TGTGCCAATACGGATGGCGGGACTAGCGGGAGCACGGCCTACGAGCAGTACTTC. Looking up the rest from reference TRBV7-2 and TRBJ2-7 gives the full variable domain: GAGVSQSPSNKVTEKGKDVELRCDPISGHTALYWYRQSLGQGLEFLIYFQGNSAPDKSGLPSDRFSAERTGGSVSTLTIQRTQQEDSAVYLCANTDGGTSGSTAYEQYFGPGTRLTVT.

The chain has TRBV7-9 and TRBJ2-1; 8 nucleotides agree with TRBD2. Trimming at V came to 10 bases and at J to 9 bases, leaving 14 bases not matched to a gene. CDR3 length equals 14 residues. Germline V gene data show CDR1 as SEHNR and CDR2 as FQNEAQ (reference sequence). CDR3 sequence: CATPGGDPDSEQFF. The CDR3 coding sequence is TGTGCCACCCCGGGGGGGGACCCCGATAGTGAGCAGTTCTTC.

This chain joins TRBV7-9 and TRBJ1-2, with D unclear. Germline CDR1 reads SEHNR; CDR2 reads FQNEAQ (reference sequence). Trimming cost V 10 bases and J 3 bases, with 12 bases left between them. The CDR3 extends over 12 amino acids. CDR3 protein: CATSPSDYGYTF. CDR3 DNA sequence: TGTGCCACCTCCCCCTCGGACTATGGCTACACCTTC.

In its sample, this clone was seen a few times. This chain connects TRBV10-3 to TRBJ1-5, with a possible D match to TRBD1 (5 bases). The CDR3 is made up of 14 amino acids. The ends were cut back, 6 bases at V and 8 bases at J, with 17 bases in the middle. Germline-derived CDR1 and CDR2 are ENHRY and SYGVKD. The CDR3 is CAISGGEAREPQHF. The CDR3 DNA sequence: TGTGCCATCAGCGGAGGGGAGGCCCGAGAGCCCCAGCATTTT.

The chain is built from TRBV6-5 and TRBJ1-2, with 8 bases matching TRBD1. The CDR3 has 15 amino acids. The V gene's germline CDR1 is MNHEY and CDR2 SVGAGI. V dropped 2 bases and J dropped 4; count of bases not matched to a gene: 6. CDR3 sequence (DNA): TGTGCCAGCAGTTACAGGGCAGGGGGCGGCTATGGCTACACCTTC. Its translation: CASSYRAGGGYGYTF.

This chain uses TRBV28 with TRBJ2-3; D might be TRBD2 (6 bases). CDR3 length: 17 residues. Between the trimmed V and J ends, which lost 5 bases and 1 base, there was a span of 19 bases. The V gene's germline CDR1 is MDHEN and CDR2 SYDVKM. The CDR3 DNA reads TGTGCCAGCAGTCCGACCTCCTTACTAGCAGGCACAGATACGCAGTATTTT. As protein: CASSPTSLLAGTDTQYF.

The CDR3 DNA sequence: TGTGCCAGCAGTGAAAGGGAGCCGGGGTTAGGGTCACCCCTCCACTTT. Its translation: CASSEREPGLGSPLHF. The rearrangement joins TRBV2 to TRBJ1-6; D gene uncertain. Trimming cost V 2 bases and J 10 bases, with 18 bases left between them. Germline V gives CDR1 SNHLY, CDR2 FYNNEI. This CDR3 is 16 amino acids long.

This chain joins TRBV6-1 and TRBJ2-7; D possibly matches TRBD1 or TRBD2 (5 bases each). The CDR3 length is 13 residues. The V and J ends lost 8 bases and 6 bases respectively, with 17 bases between them. Germline V gene sequence: CDR1 MNHNS, CDR2 SASEGT. The CDR3 nucleotides read TGTGCCAGCCGATGGGACGGCGGAACCGAGCAGTACTTC. Its protein product is CASRWDGGTEQYF.

The chain links TRBV7-8 to TRBJ2-7, with 8 bases fitting TRBD2. This CDR3 has 16 residues. The V gene's germline CDR1 is SGHVS and CDR2 FQNEAQ. V was pared by 2 bases and J by 3 bases, with 9 bases of the junction left unmatched. CDR3 nucleotide sequence: TGTGCCAGCAGCTTATTCGGGAGGGGGGCCCTCTACGAGCAGTACTTC. The encoded protein is CASSLFGRGALYEQYF. Combining the CDR3 with reference TRBV7-8 and TRBJ2-7 gives the whole variable domain GAGVSQSPRYKVAKRGQDVALRCDPISGHVSLFWYQQALGQGPEFLTYFQNEAQLDKSGLPSDRFFAERPEGSVSTLKIQRTQQEDSAVYLCASSLFGRGALYEQYFGPGTRLTVT.

The rearrangement joins TRBV30 to TRBJ1-2, with 9 bases fitting TRBD1. Germline V gene lookup returns CDR1 GTSNPN and CDR2 SVGIG (reference sequence). The CDR3 totals 14 residues. Losses at the gene ends were 5 bases for V and 4 bases for J; bases not matched to a gene: 8. Written as DNA, the CDR3 is TGTGCCTGGGGCATACAGGGGGCAGGCTATGGCTACACCTTC. Residues: CAWGIQGAGYGYTF.

V is TRBV5-1 and J is TRBJ2-5, with D possibly matching TRBD2 (5 bases). CDR3 length: 14 residues. Germline V CDR1 and CDR2: SGHRS, YFSETQ. V was trimmed by 0 bases and J by 4 bases, leaving 10 bases between them. CDR3 residues: CASSLAALAETQYF. The CDR3 nucleotides read TGCGCCAGCAGCTTGGCCGCGCTAGCAGAGACCCAGTACTTC. Based on the CDR3 plus reference TRBV5-1 and TRBJ2-5, the full variable domain is KAGVTQTPRYLIKTRGQQVTLSCSPISGHRSVSWYQQTPGQGLQFLFEYFSETQRNKGNFPGRFSGRQFSNSRSEMNVSTLELGDSALYLCASSLAALAETQYFGPGTRLLVL.

This clone was observed a few times. The CDR3 is CASSAGFNYGYTF. In DNA, the CDR3 is TGTGCCAGCAGCGCGGGCTTTAACTATGGCTACACCTTC. V gene TRBV9 combines with J gene TRBJ1-2; the D is unclear. The CDR3 loop spans 13 amino acids. CDR1 SGDLS and CDR2 YYNGEE come from the germline V gene. Trimming stripped 3 bases from V and 1 base from J, with 7 bases between. The full variable domain, completed using reference TRBV9 and TRBJ1-2, is DSGVTQTPKHLITATGQRVTLRCSPRSGDLSVYWYQQSLDQGLQFLIQYYNGEERAKGNILERFSAQQFPDLHSELNLSSLELGDSALYFCASSAGFNYGYTFGSGTRLTVV.

The chain uses TRBV5-4 and TRBJ2-1, with 10 nucleotides matching TRBD2. The V gene's germline CDR1 is SGHNT and CDR2 YYREEE (reference sequence). CDR3 size: 15 residues. V trimming: 3 bases; J trimming: 4 bases; junction bases outside the gene matches: 4. CDR3 protein: CASSSSGGLYNEQFF. CDR3 DNA sequence: TGTGCCAGCAGCTCTAGCGGGGGACTGTACAATGAGCAGTTCTTC. Looking up the rest from reference TRBV5-4 and TRBJ2-1 gives the full variable domain: ETGVTQSPTHLIKTRGQQVTLRCSSQSGHNTVSWYQQALGQGPQFIFQYYREEENGRGNFPPRFSGLQFPNYSSELNVNALELDDSALYLCASSSSGGLYNEQFFGPGTRLTVL.

This chain links TRBV7-8 with TRBJ1-1; D not certain. V was clipped by 5 bases and J by 0 bases, with 22 bases between them. CDR1 and CDR2 (germline): SGHVS, FQNEAQ. The CDR3 consists of 18 residues. The CDR3 loop is CASSLRAVVPLMNTEAFF. As DNA, the CDR3 is TGTGCCAGCAGCCTCCGTGCGGTGGTACCTCTAATGAACACTGAAGCTTTCTTT.

The chain couples TRBV18 to TRBJ1-4; D is perhaps TRBD1 (5 bases). CDR3 length: 15 residues. CDR1 is KGHSH, CDR2 LQKENI, per germline. The V end was cut by 2 bases, the J end by 8 bases, with 15 bases between. The CDR3 sequence: CASSPISGGSEKLFF. The CDR3 nucleotides read TGTGCCAGCTCACCAATCTCCGGGGGATCGGAAAAACTGTTTTTT.